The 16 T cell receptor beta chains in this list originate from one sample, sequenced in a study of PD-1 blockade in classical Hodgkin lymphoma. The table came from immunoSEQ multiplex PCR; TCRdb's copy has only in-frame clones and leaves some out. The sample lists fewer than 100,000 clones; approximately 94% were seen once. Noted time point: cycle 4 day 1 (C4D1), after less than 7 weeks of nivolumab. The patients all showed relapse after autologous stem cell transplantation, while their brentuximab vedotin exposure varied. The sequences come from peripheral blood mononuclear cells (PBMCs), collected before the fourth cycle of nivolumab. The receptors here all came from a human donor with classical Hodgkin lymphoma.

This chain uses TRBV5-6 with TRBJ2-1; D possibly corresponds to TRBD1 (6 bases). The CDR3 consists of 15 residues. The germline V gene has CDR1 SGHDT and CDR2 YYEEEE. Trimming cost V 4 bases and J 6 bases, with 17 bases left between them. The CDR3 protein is CASSIGTGSGNEQFF. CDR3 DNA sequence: TGTGCCAGCAGCATCGGTACAGGGTCCGGCAATGAGCAGTTCTTC.

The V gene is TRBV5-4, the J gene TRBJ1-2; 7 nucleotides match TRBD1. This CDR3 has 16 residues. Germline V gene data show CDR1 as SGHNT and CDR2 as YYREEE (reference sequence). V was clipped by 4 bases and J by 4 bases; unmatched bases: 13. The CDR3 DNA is TGTGCCAGCAGCCGCGCAAGGGGGCAGGCTACCTATGGCTACACCTTC. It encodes CASSRARGQATYGYTF.

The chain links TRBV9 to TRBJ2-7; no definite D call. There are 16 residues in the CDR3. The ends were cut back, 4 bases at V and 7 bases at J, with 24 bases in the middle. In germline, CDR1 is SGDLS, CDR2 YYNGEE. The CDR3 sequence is CASSPPSGTRWREQYF. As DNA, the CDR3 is TGTGCCAGCAGCCCCCCTAGTGGAACAAGGTGGCGGGAGCAGTACTTC. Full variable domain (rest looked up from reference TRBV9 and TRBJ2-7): DSGVTQTPKHLITATGQRVTLRCSPRSGDLSVYWYQQSLDQGLQFLIQYYNGEERAKGNILERFSAQQFPDLHSELNLSSLELGDSALYFCASSPPSGTRWREQYFGPGTRLTVT.

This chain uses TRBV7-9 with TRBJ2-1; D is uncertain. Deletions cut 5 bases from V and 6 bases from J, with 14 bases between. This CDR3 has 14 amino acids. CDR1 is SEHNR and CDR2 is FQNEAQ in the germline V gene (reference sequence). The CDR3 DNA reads TGTGCCAGCAGCCCATTAATCAACGCCAATGAGCAGTTCTTC. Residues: CASSPLINANEQFF.

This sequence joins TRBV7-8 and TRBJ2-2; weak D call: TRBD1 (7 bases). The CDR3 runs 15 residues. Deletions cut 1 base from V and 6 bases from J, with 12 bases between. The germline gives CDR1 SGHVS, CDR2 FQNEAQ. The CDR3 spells CASSLVTGEAGELFF. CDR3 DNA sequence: TGTGCCAGCAGCTTAGTCACAGGGGAGGCCGGGGAGCTGTTTTTT. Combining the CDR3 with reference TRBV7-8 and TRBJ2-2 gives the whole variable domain GAGVSQSPRYKVAKRGQDVALRCDPISGHVSLFWYQQALGQGPEFLTYFQNEAQLDKSGLPSDRFFAERPEGSVSTLKIQRTQQEDSAVYLCASSLVTGEAGELFFGEGSRLTVL.

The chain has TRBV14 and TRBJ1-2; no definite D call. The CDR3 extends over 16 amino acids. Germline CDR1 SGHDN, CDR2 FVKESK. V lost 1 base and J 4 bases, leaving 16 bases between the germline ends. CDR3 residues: CASSQARQPSFYGYTF. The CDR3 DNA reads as TGTGCCAGCAGCCAAGCCAGGCAGCCGAGCTTCTATGGCTACACCTTC.

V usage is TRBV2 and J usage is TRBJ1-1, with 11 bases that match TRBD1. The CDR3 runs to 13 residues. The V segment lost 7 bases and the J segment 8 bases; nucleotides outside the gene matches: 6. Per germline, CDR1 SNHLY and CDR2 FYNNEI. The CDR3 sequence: CASTWTGGSEAFF. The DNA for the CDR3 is TGTGCCAGCACTTGGACAGGGGGCTCGGAAGCTTTCTTT.

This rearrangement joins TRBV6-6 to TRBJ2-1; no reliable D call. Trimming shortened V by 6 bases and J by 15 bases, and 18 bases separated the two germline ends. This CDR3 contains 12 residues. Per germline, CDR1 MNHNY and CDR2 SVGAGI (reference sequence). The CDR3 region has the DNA TGTGCCAGCAGGACGGGTGACGGGCCCGGGTTCTTC. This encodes CASRTGDGPGFF.

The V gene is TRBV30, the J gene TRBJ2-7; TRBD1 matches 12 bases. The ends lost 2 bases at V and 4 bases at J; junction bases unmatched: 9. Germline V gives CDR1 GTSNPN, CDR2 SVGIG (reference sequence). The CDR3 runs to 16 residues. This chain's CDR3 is CAWSPGTGGEGYEQYF. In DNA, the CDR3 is TGTGCCTGGAGTCCAGGGACAGGGGGCGAGGGTTACGAGCAGTACTTC.

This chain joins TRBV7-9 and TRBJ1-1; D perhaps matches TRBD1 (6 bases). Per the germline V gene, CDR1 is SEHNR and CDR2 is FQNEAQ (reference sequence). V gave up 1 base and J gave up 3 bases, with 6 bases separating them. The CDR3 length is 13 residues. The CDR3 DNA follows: TGTGCCAGCAGCTTAGAGGGGGACACTGAAGCTTTCTTT. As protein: CASSLEGDTEAFF.

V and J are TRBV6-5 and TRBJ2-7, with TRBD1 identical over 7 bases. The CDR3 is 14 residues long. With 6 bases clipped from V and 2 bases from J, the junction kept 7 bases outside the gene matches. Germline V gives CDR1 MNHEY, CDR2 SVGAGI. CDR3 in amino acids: CASSTPGTAYEQYF. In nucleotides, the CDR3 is TGTGCCAGCAGCACTCCCGGGACAGCCTACGAGCAGTACTTC.

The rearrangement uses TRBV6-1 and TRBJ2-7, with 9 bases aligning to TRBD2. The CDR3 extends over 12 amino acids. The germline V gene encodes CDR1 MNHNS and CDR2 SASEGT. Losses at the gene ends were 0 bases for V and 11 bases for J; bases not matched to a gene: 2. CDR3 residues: CASSEARGGEYF. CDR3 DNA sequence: TGTGCCAGCAGTGAAGCGCGGGGGGGAGAGTACTTC.

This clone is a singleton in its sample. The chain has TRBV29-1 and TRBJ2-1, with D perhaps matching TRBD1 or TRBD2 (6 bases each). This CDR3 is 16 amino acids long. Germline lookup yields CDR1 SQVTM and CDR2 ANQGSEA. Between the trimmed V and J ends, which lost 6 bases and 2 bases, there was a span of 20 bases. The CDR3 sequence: CSVSTIADRPYNEQFF. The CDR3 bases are TGCAGCGTCAGCACTATAGCGGACAGACCCTACAATGAGCAGTTCTTC.

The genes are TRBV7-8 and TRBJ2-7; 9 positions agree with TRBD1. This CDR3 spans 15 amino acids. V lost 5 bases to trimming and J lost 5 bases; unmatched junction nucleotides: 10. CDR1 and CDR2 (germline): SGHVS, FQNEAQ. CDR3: CASSRTGGEFHEQYF. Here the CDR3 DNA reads TGTGCCAGCAGCCGAACAGGGGGCGAATTCCACGAGCAGTACTTC.

The CDR3 DNA sequence: TGTGCCAGCAGTTACAGGGAGGGGGCGTACAATGAGCAGTTCTTC. Protein product: CASSYREGAYNEQFF. The chain joins TRBV6-6 to TRBJ2-1; possibly TRBD1 or TRBD2 for D (7 bases each). The CDR3 is made up of 15 amino acids. Trimming shortened V by 2 bases and J by 4 bases, and 12 bases separated the two germline ends. Germline V gene sequence: CDR1 MNHNY, CDR2 SVGAGI (reference sequence).

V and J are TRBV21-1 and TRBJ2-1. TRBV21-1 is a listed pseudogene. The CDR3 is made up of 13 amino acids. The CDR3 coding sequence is TGTGCCGGCGGACGAGACTTAGACAATGAGCAGTTCTTC. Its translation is CAGGRDLDNEQFF.